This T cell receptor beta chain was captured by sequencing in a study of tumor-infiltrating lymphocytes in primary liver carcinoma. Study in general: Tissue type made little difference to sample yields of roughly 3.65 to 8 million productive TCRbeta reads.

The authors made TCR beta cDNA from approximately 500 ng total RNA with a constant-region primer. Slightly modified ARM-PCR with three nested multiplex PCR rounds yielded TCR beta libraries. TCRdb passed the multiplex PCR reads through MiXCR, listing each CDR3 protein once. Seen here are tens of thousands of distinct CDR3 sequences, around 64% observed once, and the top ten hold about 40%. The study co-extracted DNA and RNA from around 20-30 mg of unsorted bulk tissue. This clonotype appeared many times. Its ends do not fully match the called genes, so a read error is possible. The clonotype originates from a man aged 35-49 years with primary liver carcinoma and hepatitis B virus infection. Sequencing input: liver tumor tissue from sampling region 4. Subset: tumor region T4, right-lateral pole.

The CDR3 nucleotides read TGTACCAGCAGCGTTGGCCTGAACAATGAGCAGTTCTTC. Encoded protein: CTSSVGLNNEQFF. The chain employs TRBV11-1 and TRBJ2-1; D not certain. The CDR3 length is 13 residues. Germline values: CDR1 SGHAT, CDR2 FQDESV (reference sequence).